Here is one T cell receptor beta chain with its context. The data derive from a study of control samples from healthy donors and cancer patients. Using immunoSEQ multiplex PCR, the repertoire was profiled, and TCRdb retains in-frame clones only, with some absent. Here the sample spans tens of thousands of clones, roughly 93% being singletons. The origin of this receptor is a woman aged 25 to 39 in good health. Sequencing was performed on blood.

The CDR3 nucleotides read TGTGCCAGCTCACCTGGGGGCCCGGGACAGTTCGCGAACACCGGGGAGCTGTTTTTT. Protein: CASSPGGPGQFANTGELFF. The chain recombines TRBV18 with TRBJ2-2, with TRBD1 matching 7 bases. The junction had 13 bases not matched to a gene; V was cut back by 3 bases and J by 0 bases. The CDR3 loop spans 19 amino acids. From germline, CDR1 is KGHSH and CDR2 LQKENI. Together with reference TRBV18 and TRBJ2-2, the CDR3 gives the full variable domain: NAGVMQNPRHLVRRRGQEARLRCSPMKGHSHVYWYRQLPEEGLKFMVYLQKENIIDESGMPKERFSAEFPKEGPSILRIQQVVRGDSAAYFCASSPGGPGQFANTGELFFGEGSRLTVL.